This TCR beta chain was retrieved from a study of blood T cell repertoires in COVID-19. Study-wide context: The origin of the acute and convalescent COVID-19 samples was the United States, Italy and Spain. From T cells, B-cell-depleted T cells, or PBMCs came the material, which was cDNA or gDNA.

V lost 5 bases and J lost 9; bases outside the gene matches: 12. This CDR3 is built from 15 residues. CDR1 and CDR2 from the germline V gene are SGHAT and FQNNGV. Original data processing: Reference gene primer amplification in the assay estimated nucleated cell counts. Data came from immunoSEQ multiplex PCR; TCRdb stores just in-frame clones and leaves some out. Clonal size and the V and J genes are those of that table, whereas D and trimming came from the DNA. This sample has approximately 100,000 clones, with approximately 90% found just once. The receptor comes from a man aged 55 to 70 with acute or convalescent COVID-19. The specimen sequenced was peripheral blood. The V and J genes are TRBV11-2 and TRBJ2-1, with 8 bases fitting TRBD2. This CDR3 is CASSPLLEAGAEQFF. CDR3 DNA: TGTGCCAGCAGCCCCCTCTTGGAAGCGGGAGCTGAGCAGTTCTTC.